The present TCR beta chain was sequenced within a study of immune evolution from preneoplasia to lung adenocarcinoma. Study-level points and caveats: Top clone share appeared to fall from AAH through AIS, MIA, adenocarcinoma.

Only in-frame clones appear in the TCRdb table, and some are missing; sequencing was by immunoSEQ multiplex PCR. Here the sample spans approximately 9,500 clones, 70% to 80% being singletons. Premalignant or tumor cells were enriched by macro-dissection after pathologic assessment. The CDR3 is 14 amino acids. Germline CDR1 reads SEHNR; CDR2 reads FQNEAQ (reference sequence). J lost 7 bases, V lost 5 bases, and 4 bases had no gene match. This clone was counted between two and nine times. What it recognizes is unknown. Sequencing was carried out using FFPE minimally invasive lung adenocarcinoma tissue. The TCR originated in a person aged 65-85 years with lung adenocarcinoma. V gene TRBV7-9 combines with J gene TRBJ1-4; TRBD1 matches at 10 bases. CDR3 in amino acids: CASSKGQGPEKLFF. CDR3 DNA: TGTGCCAGCAGCAAGGGACAGGGGCCTGAAAAACTGTTTTTT.